This TCR beta chain emerged from a study of cytomegalovirus exposure and HLA in healthy donors. Study observations and caveats: Immune exposure was documented only through CMV serostatus. In a later analysis, a missense DCLRE1C variant was linked to TCR beta V- and J-gene trimming. A later analysis reportedly found that, within productive TCRs, an Asian-associated ancestry cluster had fewer N-insertions than the mean observed across the roughly 630 donors.

V shed 8 bases and J shed 4 bases, with 15 bases lying between them. CDR1 MDHEN and CDR2 SYDVKM come from the germline V gene. The CDR3 contains 15 residues. To note about this clone: Its specificity is unknown.

Both 60 Vbeta primers and 13 Jbeta primers went into the PCR. Measured with immunoSEQ multiplex PCR; TCRdb has only the in-frame clones, and not every one. The data contain tens of thousands of clones, 75% of them singletons. The sample was PBMCs. This sequence joins TRBV28 and TRBJ1-6; D is ambiguous. The receptor was isolated from a woman aged 25-40 years in good health and CMV-seropositive. The CDR3 reads CASASRRGYNSPLHF. For the CDR3, the DNA is TGTGCCAGCGCCTCGCGACGGGGTTATAATTCACCCCTCCACTTT.